This entry concerns a single T cell receptor (beta chain). Its antigen is unknown. TCRdb reprocessed the RT-PCR reads via MiXCR and lists one record per CDR3 protein. The data hold about 620,000 distinct CDR3 sequences, with 10% to 15% observed a single time. This sample is part of a study of response to subunit inactivated influenza vaccine. Study-wide findings and caveats: Authors suggested each seasonal flu vaccination may recruit only limited numbers of new T cells.

The length of the CDR3 is 18 residues. The germline V gene encodes CDR1 SGHAT and CDR2 FQDESV (reference sequence). With V trimmed by 4 bases and J by 1 base, 14 bases remained unmatched. This chain links TRBV11-1 with TRBJ2-5, with 8 bases fitting TRBD2. This specimen consisted of PBMCs from blood, obtained on the day of vaccination. The sequence was obtained from a man in his forties or fifties who received an inactivated influenza vaccine. The CDR3 coding sequence is TGTGCCAGCAGCTCTCTCTCGTACGGGAGGGAAACCCAAGAGACCCAGTACTTC. Its translation is CASSSLSYGRETQETQYF.